The present T cell receptor (beta chain) was sequenced within a study of blood T cell repertoires in COVID-19. For the study at large: COVID-19 samples collected from the United States, Italy and Spain covered acute and convalescent phases. T cells, B-cell-depleted T cells, or PBMCs provided the cDNA or gDNA that served as material.

In the authors' workflow: Reference gene primer amplification yielded estimated nucleated cell counts. Repertoires were generated with immunoSEQ multiplex PCR, while TCRdb's copy carries only in-frame clones and drops some. The V and J calls and clone size are taken from that table; D and trimming were inferred from the DNA. The table includes about 250,000 clones, 90% detected once. Enrolment of Seattle patients took place during active infection, and they were followed longitudinally. Germline V gives CDR1 MNHNS, CDR2 SASEGT. The CDR3 is made up of 13 amino acids. V lost 1 base and J lost 9, with 13 bases in between.

The TCR comes from a woman aged 55-70 years with COVID-19, enrolled during active disease. This sequence joins TRBV6-1 and TRBJ2-7; possible D gene TRBD2, 7 bases. Sequencing input: peripheral blood. The chain's CDR3 is CASSEGGRGSQYF. The CDR3 DNA reads TGTGCCAGCAGTGAAGGGGGGAGGGGGTCGCAGTACTTC.